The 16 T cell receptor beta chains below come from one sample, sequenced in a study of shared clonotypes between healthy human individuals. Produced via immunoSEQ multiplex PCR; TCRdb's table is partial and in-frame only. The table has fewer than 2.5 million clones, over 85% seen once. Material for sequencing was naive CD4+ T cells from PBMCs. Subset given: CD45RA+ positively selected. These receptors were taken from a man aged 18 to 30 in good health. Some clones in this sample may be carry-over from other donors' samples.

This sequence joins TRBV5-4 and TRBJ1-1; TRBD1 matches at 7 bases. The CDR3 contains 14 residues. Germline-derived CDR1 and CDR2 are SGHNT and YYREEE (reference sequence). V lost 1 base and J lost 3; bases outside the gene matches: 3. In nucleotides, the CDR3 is TGTGCCAGCAGCTTGATAGACAGGGACACTGAAGCTTTCTTT. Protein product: CASSLIDRDTEAFF.

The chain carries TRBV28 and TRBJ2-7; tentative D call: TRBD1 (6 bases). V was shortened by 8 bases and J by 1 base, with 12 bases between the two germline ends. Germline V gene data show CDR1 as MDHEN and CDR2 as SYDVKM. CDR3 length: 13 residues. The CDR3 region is CASRDKYSYEQYF. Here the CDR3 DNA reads TGTGCCAGCCGGGACAAATATTCCTACGAGCAGTACTTC. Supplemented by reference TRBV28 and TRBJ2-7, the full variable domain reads DVKVTQSSRYLVKRTGEKVFLECVQDMDHENMFWYRQDPGLGLRLIYFSYDVKMKEKGDIPEGYSVSREKKERFSLILESASTNQTSMYLCASRDKYSYEQYFGPGTRLTVT.

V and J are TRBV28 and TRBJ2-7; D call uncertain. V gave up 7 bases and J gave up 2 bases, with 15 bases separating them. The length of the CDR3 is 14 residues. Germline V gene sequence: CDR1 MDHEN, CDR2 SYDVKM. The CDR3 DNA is TGTGCCAGCACTTCAGAGCGAACCCCCTACGAGCAGTACTTC. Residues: CASTSERTPYEQYF.

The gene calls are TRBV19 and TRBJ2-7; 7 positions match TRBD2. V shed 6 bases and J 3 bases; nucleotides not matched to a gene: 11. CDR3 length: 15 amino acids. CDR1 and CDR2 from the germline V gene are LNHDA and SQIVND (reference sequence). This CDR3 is CASSPRGSRSYEQYF. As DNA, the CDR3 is TGTGCCAGTAGCCCTCGCGGGAGCCGGAGCTACGAGCAGTACTTC.

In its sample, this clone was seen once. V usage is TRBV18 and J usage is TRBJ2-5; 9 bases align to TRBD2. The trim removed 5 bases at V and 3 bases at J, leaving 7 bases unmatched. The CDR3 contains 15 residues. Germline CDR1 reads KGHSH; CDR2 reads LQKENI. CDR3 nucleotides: TGTGCCAGCTCATCCCGACTAGCGGCCGAAGAGACCCAGTACTTC. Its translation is CASSSRLAAEETQYF.

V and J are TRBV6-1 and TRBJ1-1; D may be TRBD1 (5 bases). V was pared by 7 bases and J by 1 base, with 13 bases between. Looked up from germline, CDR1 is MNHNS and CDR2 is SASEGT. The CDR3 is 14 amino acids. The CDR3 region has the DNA TGTGCCAGCACCCCGGGACTGACGAACACTGAAGCTTTCTTT. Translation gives CASTPGLTNTEAFF.

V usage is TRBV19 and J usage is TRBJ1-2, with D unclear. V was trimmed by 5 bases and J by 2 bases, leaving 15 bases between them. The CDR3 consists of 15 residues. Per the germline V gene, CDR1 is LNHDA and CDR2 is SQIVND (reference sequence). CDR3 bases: TGTGCCAGTAGTTCCCCAATCGGACCGAACTATGGCTACACCTTC. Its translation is CASSSPIGPNYGYTF. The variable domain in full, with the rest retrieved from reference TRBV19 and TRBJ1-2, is DGGITQSPKYLFRKEGQNVTLSCEQNLNHDAMYWYRQDPGQGLRLIYYSQIVNDFQKGDIAEGYSVSREKKESFPLTVTSAQKNPTAFYLCASSSPIGPNYGYTFGSGTRLTVV.

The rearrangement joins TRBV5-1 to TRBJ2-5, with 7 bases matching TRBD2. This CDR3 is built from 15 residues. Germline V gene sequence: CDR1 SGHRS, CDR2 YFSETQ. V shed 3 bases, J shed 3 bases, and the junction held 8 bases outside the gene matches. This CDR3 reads CASSWTGLTKETQYF. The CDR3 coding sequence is TGCGCCAGCAGCTGGACGGGACTAACTAAAGAGACCCAGTACTTC.

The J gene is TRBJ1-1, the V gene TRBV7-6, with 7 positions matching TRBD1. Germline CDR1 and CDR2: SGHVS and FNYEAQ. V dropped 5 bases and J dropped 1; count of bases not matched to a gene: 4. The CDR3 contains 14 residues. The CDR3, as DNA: TGTGCCAGCAGCACGGGACAGCCGAACACTGAAGCTTTCTTT. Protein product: CASSTGQPNTEAFF.

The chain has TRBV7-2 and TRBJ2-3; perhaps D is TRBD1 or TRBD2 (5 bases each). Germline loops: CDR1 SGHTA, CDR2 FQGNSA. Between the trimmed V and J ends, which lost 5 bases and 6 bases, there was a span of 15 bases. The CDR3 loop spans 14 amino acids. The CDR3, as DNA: TGTGCCAGCAGCCTACGGACTGGGGCCGATACGCAGTATTTT. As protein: CASSLRTGADTQYF.

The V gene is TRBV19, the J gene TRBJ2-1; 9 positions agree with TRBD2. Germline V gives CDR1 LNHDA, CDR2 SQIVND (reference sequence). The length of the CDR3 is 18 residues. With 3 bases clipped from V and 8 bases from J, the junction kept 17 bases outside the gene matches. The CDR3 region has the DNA TGTGCCAGTAGTATTCGCAGTACGGCGGGAGGGCCTAGGGATGAGCAGTTCTTC. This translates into CASSIRSTAGGPRDEQFF.

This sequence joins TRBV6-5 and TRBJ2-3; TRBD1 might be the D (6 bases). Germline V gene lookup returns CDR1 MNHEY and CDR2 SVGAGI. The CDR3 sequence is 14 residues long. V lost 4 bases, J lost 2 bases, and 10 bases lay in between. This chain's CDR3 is CASSSQGHTDTQYF. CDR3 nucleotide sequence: TGTGCCAGCAGTTCCCAGGGACACACAGATACGCAGTATTTT.

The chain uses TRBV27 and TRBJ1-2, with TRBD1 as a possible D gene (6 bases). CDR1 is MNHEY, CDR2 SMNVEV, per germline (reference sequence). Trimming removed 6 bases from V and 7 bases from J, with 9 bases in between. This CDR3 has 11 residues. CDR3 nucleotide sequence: TGTGCCAGCAGGTCAGGGGCTGGCTACACCTTC. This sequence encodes CASRSGAGYTF.

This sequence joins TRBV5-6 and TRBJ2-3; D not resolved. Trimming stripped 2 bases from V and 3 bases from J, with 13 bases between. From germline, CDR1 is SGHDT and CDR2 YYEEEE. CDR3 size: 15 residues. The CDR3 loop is CASSFFGVSTDTQYF. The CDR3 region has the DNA TGTGCCAGCAGCTTCTTCGGCGTTTCGACAGATACGCAGTATTTT.

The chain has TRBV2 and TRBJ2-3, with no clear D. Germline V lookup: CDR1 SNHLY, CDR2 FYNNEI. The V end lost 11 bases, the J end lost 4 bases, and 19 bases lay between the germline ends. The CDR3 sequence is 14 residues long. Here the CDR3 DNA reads TGTGCCTCTCGATCAGCCCGGCTTTCAGATACGCAGTATTTT. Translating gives CASRSARLSDTQYF. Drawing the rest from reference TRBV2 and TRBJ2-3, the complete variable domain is EPEVTQTPSHQVTQMGQEVILRCVPISNHLYFYWYRQILGQKVEFLVSFYNNEISEKSEIFDDQFSVERPDGSNFTLKIRSTKLEDSAMYFCASRSARLSDTQYFGPGTRLTVL.

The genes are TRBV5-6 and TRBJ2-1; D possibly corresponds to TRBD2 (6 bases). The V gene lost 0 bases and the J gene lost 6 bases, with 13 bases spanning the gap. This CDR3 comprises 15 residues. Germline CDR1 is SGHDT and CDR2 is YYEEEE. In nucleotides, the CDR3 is TGTGCCAGCAGCTTGGCCTTCGGAGGGGCCAATGAGCAGTTCTTC. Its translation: CASSLAFGGANEQFF.